The clone carrying this T cell receptor (beta chain) showed up just once. Authors' data handling: How many nucleated cells were present was estimated from reference gene primer amplification. Measured with immunoSEQ multiplex PCR; TCRdb has only the in-frame clones, and not every one. V and J calls and clone size follow that table, whereas D and trimming were derived from the DNA. The profile shows under 250,000 clones, approximately 85% of them singletons. The data originate from a study of blood T cell repertoires in COVID-19. V gave up 2 bases and J gave up 5 bases; unmatched junction bases: 7. The CDR3 consists of 15 residues. The germline V gene has CDR1 MNHEY and CDR2 SVGEGT. Enrollees, about 18 to 100 years old, lived in approximately 25 US areas.

Sequenced sample: PBMCs or T cells enriched from blood (not recorded which). The gene calls are TRBV6-2 or TRBV6-3 and TRBJ2-5, with TRBD2 matching 8 bases. The sequence derives from a woman aged 45 to 65 with acute COVID-19. DNA of the CDR3: TGTGCCAGCAGTTACCTCGGACTAGCAGGGGAGACCCAGTACTTC. Protein: CASSYLGLAGETQYF.